Described below is a single TCR beta chain sequence and its context. PCR was performed using 60 Vbeta and 13 Jbeta primers. Sequencing was performed with immunoSEQ multiplex PCR; in TCRdb, only in-frame clones are kept and a portion is missing. The data contain 150,000 to 200,000 clones, 70% to 85% of them singletons. The ends were cut back, 1 base at V and 3 bases at J, with 7 bases in the middle. Germline CDR1 LGHNA, CDR2 YSLEER. The CDR3 covers 13 residues. This record comes from a study of cytomegalovirus exposure and HLA in healthy donors. The donors comprised healthy bone marrow donors. There were likely unrecorded immune exposures, though donors were nominally healthy when sampled.

This chain uses TRBV4-3 with TRBJ2-7; D is uncertain. Material: PBMCs. This sequence was found in a woman aged 25-40 years in good health and CMV-seropositive. The CDR3 loop reads CASSQAGSYEQYF. The CDR3 DNA reads as TGCGCCAGCAGCCAAGCAGGCAGCTACGAGCAGTACTTC.